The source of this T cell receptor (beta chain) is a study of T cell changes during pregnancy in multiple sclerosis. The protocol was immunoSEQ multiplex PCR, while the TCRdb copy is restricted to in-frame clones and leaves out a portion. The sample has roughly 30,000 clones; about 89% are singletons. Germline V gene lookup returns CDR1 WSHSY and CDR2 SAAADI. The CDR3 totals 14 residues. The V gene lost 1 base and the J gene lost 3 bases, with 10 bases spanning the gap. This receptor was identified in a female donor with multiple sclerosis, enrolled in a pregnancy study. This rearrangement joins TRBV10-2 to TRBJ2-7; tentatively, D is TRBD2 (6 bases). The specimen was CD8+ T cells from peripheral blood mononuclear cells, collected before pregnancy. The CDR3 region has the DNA TGCGCCAGCAGTGAGTTGGAGGGGTTCTACGAGCAGTACTTC. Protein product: CASSELEGFYEQYF.